This TCR beta chain was documented in a study of Ad26.COV2.S vaccination and SARS-CoV-2 variants. Using immunoSEQ multiplex PCR, the repertoire was profiled, and TCRdb retains in-frame clones only, with some absent. The profile covers approximately 340,000 clones, with approximately 90% appearing a single time and about 3.9% taken by the ten largest. Trimming took 2 bases from V and 6 from J, leaving 13 bases between them. Germline CDR1 and CDR2: MNHNY and SVGAGI (reference sequence). This CDR3 is 14 amino acids long. The sequencing used peripheral blood, collected after recovery from COVID-19. The sequence came from a human donor who had recovered from COVID-19. The rearrangement links TRBV6-6 to TRBJ1-1; no clear D gene. CDR3 amino acids: CASSYVIRVAEAFF. For the CDR3, the DNA is TGTGCCAGCAGTTACGTTATCCGGGTCGCTGAAGCTTTCTTT.